Below, one TCR beta chain is given with its context. Its antigen is still unknown. Per the germline V gene, CDR1 is SGHTA and CDR2 is FQGNSA. After removal of 1 base from V and 4 bases from J, the junction contained 5 bases not matched to a gene. The CDR3 length is 15 residues. This record comes from a study of T-cell reconstitution after alpha-beta-depleted transplantation in children. Study conclusions and caveats: Some patients' high day-60 TCRbeta diversity was attributed to recipient cells surviving conditioning.

The library targeted TCRbeta and was prepared with unique molecular identifiers. MiXCR was run by TCRdb on the PCR reads, yielding one entry per CDR3 protein. The table shows almost 250,000 distinct CDR3 sequences, with 20% to 30% occurring only once. This sequence was found in a girl aged 2-15 years with Fanconi anemia, due to receive a stem cell transplant. The sequencing here drew on PBMCs, taken before TCRalphabeta/CD19-depleted stem cell transplant. The rearrangement links TRBV7-2 to TRBJ2-7; 9 bases align to TRBD2. CDR3 coding DNA: TGTGCCAGCAGCTTAGGGATACTAGCGGGTTACGAGCAGTACTTC. The encoded protein is CASSLGILAGYEQYF.